The 28 T cell receptor beta chains in this list originate from one sample, sequenced in a study of T-cell reconstitution after alpha-beta-depleted transplantation in children. Preparation of the TCRbeta library used unique molecular identifiers. Using its own MiXCR run on the PCR reads, TCRdb lists one record per CDR3 protein. The sample holds approximately 500,000 distinct CDR3 sequences, over 20% seen once. Material: PBMCs, obtained before TCRalphabeta/CD19-depleted stem cell transplant. These receptors all stem from a boy under two years old with Wiskott-Aldrich syndrome, due to receive a stem cell transplant.

The CDR3 nucleotides read TGCGCCAGCAGCCAAGTATACACAGGGGTAAGCTCCTACAATGAGCAGTTCTTC. Amino acids: CASSQVYTGVSSYNEQFF. The genes are TRBV4-1 and TRBJ2-1; TRBD1 agrees at 7 bases. There are 18 residues in the CDR3. V was pared by 1 base and J by 0 bases, with 9 bases of the junction left unmatched. Germline CDR1 reads MGHRA; CDR2 reads YSYEKL.

This clonotype showed up just a few times. The chain carries TRBV5-1 and TRBJ2-1; TRBD2 matches at 12 bases. The CDR3 consists of 18 residues. V shed 0 bases and J 8 bases; nucleotides not matched to a gene: 12. Germline V gene data show CDR1 as SGHRS and CDR2 as YFSETQ. CDR3 sequence: CASSLEPSGRANIHEQFF. For the CDR3, the DNA is TGCGCCAGCAGCTTGGAGCCTAGCGGGAGGGCTAACATTCATGAGCAGTTCTTC. Full variable domain (rest looked up from reference TRBV5-1 and TRBJ2-1): KAGVTQTPRYLIKTRGQQVTLSCSPISGHRSVSWYQQTPGQGLQFLFEYFSETQRNKGNFPGRFSGRQFSNSRSEMNVSTLELGDSALYLCASSLEPSGRANIHEQFFGPGTRLTVL.

This chain links TRBV10-2 with TRBJ1-1; no reliable D call. V lost 6 bases, J lost 2 bases, and 16 bases lay in between. Looked up from germline, CDR1 is WSHSY and CDR2 is SAAADI. The CDR3 extends over 15 amino acids. The CDR3 DNA reads as TGCGCCAGCAGGCTTTTTGGACGGCGCAACACTGAAGCTTTCTTT. Amino acid sequence: CASRLFGRRNTEAFF.

This clonotype showed up just a few times. The genes are TRBV20-1 and TRBJ1-1, with a weak D call TRBD1 (6 bases). CDR3 length: 17 residues. Germline V gene data show CDR1 as DFQATT and CDR2 as SNEGSKA (reference sequence). Trimming stripped 2 bases from V and 1 base from J, with 20 bases between. CDR3 sequence: CSARSQGPRWWNTEAFF. DNA of the CDR3: TGCAGTGCTAGATCACAGGGCCCTCGGTGGTGGAACACTGAAGCTTTCTTT.

This clonotype was counted a few times. The genes are TRBV20-1 and TRBJ2-3; 11 nucleotides align to TRBD2. The length of the CDR3 is 15 residues. J lost 7 bases, V lost 6 bases, and 12 bases had no gene match. Germline V gene data show CDR1 as DFQATT and CDR2 as SNEGSKA (reference sequence). The CDR3 nucleotides read TGCAGTGCAGACCTGGGACTAGCGGAACTCAATACGCAGTATTTT. Translating it yields CSADLGLAELNTQYF.

The chain employs TRBV25-1 and TRBJ2-2; 10 nucleotides agree with TRBD2. V was pared by 4 bases and J by 0 bases, with 5 bases of the junction left unmatched. CDR1 MGHDK and CDR2 SYGVNS come from the germline V gene. CDR3 length equals 17 residues. This chain's CDR3 is CASSAISGRANTGELFF. For the CDR3, the DNA is TGTGCCAGCAGTGCAATAAGCGGGAGGGCGAACACCGGGGAGCTGTTTTTT.

The rearrangement uses TRBV29-1 and TRBJ2-1; D is possibly TRBD2 (5 bases). The CDR3 has 14 amino acids. Germline CDR1 SQVTM, CDR2 ANQGSEA. Trimming stripped 6 bases from V and 3 bases from J, with 15 bases between. The CDR3 loop reads CSVGSYGIYNEQFF. The DNA for the CDR3 is TGCAGCGTGGGGTCTTACGGGATCTACAATGAGCAGTTCTTC.

The chain carries TRBV20-1 and TRBJ2-1; no clear D. Germline CDR1 is DFQATT and CDR2 is SNEGSKA (reference sequence). The length of the CDR3 is 16 residues. V gave up 0 bases and J gave up 0 bases, with 12 bases separating them. The DNA of the CDR3 is TGCAGTGCTAGAGATCTTGGTCCCAGCTCCTACAATGAGCAGTTCTTC. This gives the protein CSARDLGPSSYNEQFF.

This clonotype has only one observation. J is TRBJ1-2 and V is TRBV5-1; D gene unclear. This CDR3 is 12 amino acids long. The V gene lost 0 bases and the J gene lost 8 bases, with 8 bases spanning the gap. CDR1 and CDR2 from the germline V gene are SGHRS and YFSETQ. Here the CDR3 DNA reads TGCGCCAGCAGCTTGGGAGGCTCCGGCTACACCTTC. Translation: CASSLGGSGYTF.

The chain employs TRBV5-1 and TRBJ2-5; the D gene could be TRBD1 or TRBD2 (5 bases each). This CDR3 has 16 amino acids. CDR1 is SGHRS, CDR2 YFSETQ, per germline. Trimming left V 0 bases short and J 5 bases short, with 17 bases between. The CDR3 DNA reads TGCGCCAGCAGCTTGGGGGTCGCCGGCGAGGGGGAGACCCAGTACTTC. It encodes CASSLGVAGEGETQYF.

The J gene is TRBJ2-6, the V gene TRBV7-9; 7 nucleotides align to TRBD1. Germline assignment: CDR1 SEHNR and CDR2 FQNEAQ (reference sequence). The CDR3 is 15 amino acids. Trimming cost V 5 bases and J 3 bases; bases outside gene matches: 4. For the CDR3, the DNA is TGTGCCAGCAGCAAGACAGGGCATGGGGCCAACGTCCTGACTTTC. It is translated as CASSKTGHGANVLTF.

The V and J genes are TRBV5-1 and TRBJ2-1; 8 bases agree with TRBD2. V was clipped by 3 bases and J by 9 bases; unmatched bases: 14. Germline lookup yields CDR1 SGHRS and CDR2 YFSETQ. This CDR3 region has 16 residues. The CDR3 spells CASSSLSGIPRGEQFF. In nucleotides, the CDR3 is TGCGCCAGCAGCTCACTTAGCGGGATCCCAAGGGGTGAGCAGTTCTTC.

V is TRBV27 and J is TRBJ2-7; 8 bases are shared with TRBD2. This CDR3 is built from 15 residues. V shed 5 bases and J 1 base; nucleotides not matched to a gene: 7. Germline-derived CDR1 and CDR2 are MNHEY and SMNVEV (reference sequence). The CDR3 is CASSLKRGPSYEQYF. DNA for the CDR3: TGTGCCAGCAGTCTTAAGCGGGGGCCTTCCTACGAGCAGTACTTC.

This chain joins TRBV27 and TRBJ2-1, with 12 nucleotides matching TRBD2. V lost 4 bases to trimming and J lost 4 bases; unmatched junction nucleotides: 8. The CDR3 contains 17 residues. In germline, CDR1 is MNHEY, CDR2 SMNVEV (reference sequence). This chain's CDR3 is CASSSPRLAGEYNEQFF. The CDR3 bases are TGTGCCAGCAGTTCCCCCCGACTAGCGGGAGAGTACAATGAGCAGTTCTTC.

The J gene is TRBJ2-5, the V gene TRBV12-3 or TRBV12-4; D remains ambiguous. V was shortened by 3 bases and J by 0 bases, with 5 bases between the two germline ends. The length of the CDR3 is 13 residues. Here the CDR3 DNA reads TGTGCCAGCAGTTTGAACTACCAAGAGACCCAGTACTTC. This translates into CASSLNYQETQYF.

The gene calls are TRBV5-1 and TRBJ2-7; no clear D. CDR3 length: 14 amino acids. Trimming removed 4 bases from V and 7 bases from J, with 18 bases in between. In germline, CDR1 is SGHRS, CDR2 YFSETQ. CDR3 sequence (DNA): TGCGCCAGCAGCCCCTCCTCCTATCCGCGGGAGCAGTACTTC. Amino acids: CASSPSSYPREQYF.

V gene TRBV5-1 combines with J gene TRBJ2-7; TRBD2 matches at 12 bases. CDR1 is SGHRS and CDR2 is YFSETQ in the germline V gene. CDR3 length: 17 residues. The ends lost 4 bases at V and 5 bases at J; junction bases unmatched: 13. The DNA for the CDR3 is TGCGCCAGCAGCCTGCATCTCCTAGCGGGAGGGCCAAACGAGCAGTACTTC. This encodes CASSLHLLAGGPNEQYF. The full variable domain, its missing parts supplied by reference TRBV5-1 and TRBJ2-7, is KAGVTQTPRYLIKTRGQQVTLSCSPISGHRSVSWYQQTPGQGLQFLFEYFSETQRNKGNFPGRFSGRQFSNSRSEMNVSTLELGDSALYLCASSLHLLAGGPNEQYFGPGTRLTVT.

The chain uses TRBV7-4 and TRBJ1-3, with D perhaps TRBD1 (5 bases). The CDR3 totals 15 residues. V lost 3 bases and J 0 bases, leaving 9 bases between the germline ends. Germline CDR1 reads SGHVT; CDR2 reads SQSDAQ. This chain's CDR3 is CASSFRGISGNTIYF. In DNA, the CDR3 is TGTGCCAGCAGCTTCCGGGGCATCTCTGGAAACACCATATATTTT. The full variable domain, with the rest looked up from reference TRBV7-4 and TRBJ1-3, is GAGVSQSPRYKVAKRGRDVALRCDSISGHVTLYWYRQTLGQGSEVLTYSQSDAQRDKSGRPSGRFSAERPERSVSTLKIQRTEQGDSAVYLCASSFRGISGNTIYFGEGSWLTVV.

V gene TRBV20-1 combines with J gene TRBJ2-5; no definite D call. CDR3 length: 11 residues. Deletions cut 4 bases from V and 5 bases from J, with 8 bases between. Germline values: CDR1 DFQATT, CDR2 SNEGSKA (reference sequence). The CDR3 loop is CSATVIETQYF. The CDR3 DNA reads TGCAGTGCTACTGTAATCGAGACCCAGTACTTC.

The chain couples TRBV11-1 to TRBJ2-5; D tentatively fits TRBD1 or TRBD2 (6 bases each). Between the trimmed V and J ends, which lost 5 bases and 7 bases, there was a span of 11 bases. Per germline, CDR1 SGHAT and CDR2 FQDESV (reference sequence). The CDR3 runs to 12 residues. Here the CDR3 DNA reads TGTGCCAGCAGCCTCGAGGGGGGGACCCAGTACTTC. This sequence encodes CASSLEGGTQYF.

This clonotype was recorded a few times. In DNA, the CDR3 is TGTGCCAGCAGCCGGCAAAGACGGCCATCAACCCAGTACTTC. Protein: CASSRQRRPSTQYF. The rearrangement uses TRBV3-1 and TRBJ2-5; D call uncertain. The CDR3 is made up of 14 amino acids. Per germline, CDR1 LGHDT and CDR2 YNNKEL (reference sequence). The germline V and J ends were trimmed by 4 bases and 8 bases, with 17 bases remaining between them.

The V and J genes are TRBV29-1 and TRBJ1-2, with D hard to call. In germline, CDR1 is SQVTM, CDR2 ANQGSEA. The CDR3 totals 13 residues. V lost 4 bases and J lost 2, with 11 bases in between. The CDR3 nucleotides are TGCAGCGTTGTAGACGGCTACAACTATGGCTACACCTTC. This gives the protein CSVVDGYNYGYTF.

This clonotype came up a few times. The rearrangement joins TRBV29-1 to TRBJ1-4, with unresolved D. Germline loops: CDR1 SQVTM, CDR2 ANQGSEA. The CDR3 totals 13 residues. Trimming took off 4 bases at V and 8 bases at J, with 14 bases between the two ends. The CDR3 coding sequence is TGCAGCGTTGCACCCCTGATGGGAGAAAAACTGTTTTTT. Its protein is CSVAPLMGEKLFF.

This chain links TRBV29-1 with TRBJ2-7, with 8 bases matching TRBD2. After removal of 4 bases from V and 2 bases from J, the junction contained 7 bases not matched to a gene. The CDR3 consists of 14 residues. CDR1 and CDR2 from the germline V gene are SQVTM and ANQGSEA. CDR3 protein: CSVVTSGMTYEQYF. CDR3 DNA sequence: TGCAGCGTTGTAACTAGCGGAATGACCTACGAGCAGTACTTC.

J is TRBJ1-1 and V is TRBV7-9; D unresolved. Germline CDR1 and CDR2: SEHNR and FQNEAQ (reference sequence). CDR3 length equals 15 residues. V dropped 5 bases and J dropped 2 bases, with 15 bases sitting between them. CDR3 nucleotide sequence: TGTGCCAGCAGCCCGATCATCCAGAGAAACACTGAAGCTTTCTTT. Amino acids: CASSPIIQRNTEAFF.

This clonotype was seen only a few times. This chain uses TRBV7-8 with TRBJ1-6; 7 nucleotides match TRBD1. The CDR3 spans 14 residues. CDR1 and CDR2 (germline): SGHVS, FQNEAQ. V lost 4 bases and J lost 7; bases outside the gene matches: 4. As DNA, the CDR3 is TGTGCCAGCAGCTGGGACAGAGGGAATTCACCCCTCCACTTT. Amino acid sequence: CASSWDRGNSPLHF. Together with reference TRBV7-8 and TRBJ1-6, the CDR3 gives the full variable domain: GAGVSQSPRYKVAKRGQDVALRCDPISGHVSLFWYQQALGQGPEFLTYFQNEAQLDKSGLPSDRFFAERPEGSVSTLKIQRTQQEDSAVYLCASSWDRGNSPLHFGNGTRLTVT.

This clonotype has only a few counts. The gene calls are TRBV11-2 and TRBJ2-6, with D perhaps TRBD1 (5 bases). Trimming took off 5 bases at V and 4 bases at J, with 15 bases between the two ends. Germline assignment: CDR1 SGHAT and CDR2 FQNNGV. The CDR3 length is 16 residues. The CDR3 protein is CASSPGLVSGANVLTF. In DNA, the CDR3 is TGTGCCAGCAGCCCAGGGCTAGTCTCCGGGGCCAACGTCCTGACTTTC.

A few counts support this clonotype. The chain joins TRBV5-1 to TRBJ2-7; D is perhaps TRBD1 or TRBD2 (5 bases each). V shed 1 base and J shed 6 bases, with 17 bases lying between them. The CDR3 runs to 15 residues. Germline V gives CDR1 SGHRS, CDR2 YFSETQ. DNA for the CDR3: TGCGCCAGCAGCTTGTCCGGGACGGCTGAGGGCGAGCAGTACTTC. The encoded protein is CASSLSGTAEGEQYF.